This TCR beta chain is drawn from a study of cytomegalovirus exposure and HLA in healthy donors (dated by TCRdb to about 2017). With regard to the full study: An earlier analysis of roughly 570 of the donors reported under 300 Gb of sequence data and 95 million to 130 million unique TCR beta sequences obtained from some 170 million T cells. Donor age, sex, ethnicity and CMV serostatus were collected together with the repertoire data. The later analysis used no new phenotypic data to find candidate immune exposures, relying instead on TCR beta sequences and their occurrence across donors. High-throughput TCR immunosequencing, statistical association of individual TCRs with disease status, and machine learning were combined to predict cytomegalovirus infection status. The genetic ancestry cluster associated with self-reported Caucasian donors included over 65% of the roughly 380 genotyped donors. Among about 390 genotyped donors of the cohort, an average of approximately 250,000 unique TCR beta nucleotide sequences were sequenced per donor, around 20% of them non-productive. In a later analysis, previously published TCR beta repertoires from roughly 710 donors were re-analyzed and high-resolution HLA genotyping was added so that TCR occurrence patterns could be studied. The number of typed donors differed by locus: roughly 629-640 for A, B, C, DRB1 and DQB1; 500 to 550 for DQA1; around 610 for DPA1; and 450 to 480 for DPB1. Besides the first cohort of about 730 subjects, a separate validation cohort made up of roughly 120 different subjects was used. All discovery cohort repertoires had been generated using a single sequencing platform. Both class I and class II loci were covered by HLA typing, at four-digit resolution. Around 320 gigabases of sequencing data and 78 million or so unique TCR sequences were included in an early release covering 550 to 650 HLA-typed donors. In an earlier analysis of 587 of the donors, high-throughput TCR beta sequencing was used to judge whether each TCR beta V gene segment behaved as functional or pseudogenic. The study aimed to test whether signatures of past pathogen exposure could be identified by cataloging public T cell receptors. A later genetic analysis took genome-wide SNP genotypes for 398 of the 666 donors and used that subset as a discovery cohort. The T cell repertoires of around 730 subjects were profiled by immunosequencing and related to cytomegalovirus serostatus. Five DR-DQ haplotypes were handled as single units for association and clustering because linkage in the cohort was strong.

This clone turned up a few times. Its antigen target is currently unknown. The input lacks base qualities; no much larger clone sits a single base away. Taken from cysteine to phenylalanine, the CDR3 has 15 residues. The DNA shown is the 45-base CDR3, in frame from base 1. From the germline V gene, CDR1 is MNHEY and CDR2 is SVGAGI. After removal of 5 bases from V and 8 bases from J, the junction retains 9 bases not matched to a gene. Library creation used the immunoSEQ multiplex PCR assay. The multiplex PCR relied on a mix of 60 forward primers for TCR Vbeta segments and 13 reverse primers for TCR Jbeta segments. A multiplex PCR assay on genomic DNA amplified the CDR3 region of rearranged TCR beta genes. Amplified TCR beta libraries were sequenced as 87-base-pair reads on the Illumina HiSeq System. The authors processed their data as follows. In a later analysis, tens of millions of unique TCR beta chains were counted across the roughly 700 repertoires, and roughly 11 million of these chains were shared by at least two donors. Raw reads were error-corrected and collapsed into unique sequences by a nearest-neighbor algorithm in which closely related sequences were merged to remove PCR and sequencing errors. CDR3 sequences were aligned to IMGT reference sequences to assign V, D and J gene segments. Each retained sequence needed at least a six-nucleotide match to both a V gene segment and a J gene segment. Rearrangements were called productive when the CDR3 lacked stop codons and stayed in frame with V and J; all others were non-productive. Following IMGT convention, CDR3 was defined as the stretch from the second conserved V-encoded cysteine to the conserved J-encoded phenylalanine. The earlier analysis of 450 to 750 of the donors excluded any sequence lacking an unambiguous match to a single V gene segment. In an earlier analysis of almost 600 of the donors, a V segment was called functional when productive rearrangements were above 56.7%, and segregating when the standard deviation between donors exceeded 5%. To diagnose cytomegalovirus status from the catalog of TCR beta chain sequences, a statistical classification framework was built. A later analysis assigned V and J genes by comparing TCR nucleotide sequences with IMGT/GENE-DB human TR gene sequences. Using the TCRdist pipeline, a later analysis assigned CDR3 sequences along with most-parsimonious VDJ recombination scenarios. A later analysis defined each TCR beta chain by its CDR3 amino acid sequence plus V-gene family, and excluded reads lacking a unique V-gene family. To address suspected cross-contamination and a sequencing artifact, a later analysis removed approximately 600 highly shared, low-generation-probability nucleotide sequences. In a later analysis, a clonal expansion index was calculated for each public chain from normalized within-repertoire ranks of inferred template counts. In a later analysis, generation probabilities were computed with a VDJ recombination model fitted to out-of-frame rearrangements, and the resulting probabilities were checked against IGoR. In a later analysis, hypergeometric tests were used to score TCR-TCR, TCR-HLA and TCR-CMV co-occurrence, with a repertoire-size bias correction applied to TCR pairs. A later analysis estimated false discovery rates by permuting HLA or CMV assignments 20 times. In a later analysis, co-occurring TCRs were grouped using DBSCAN, with TCRdist sequence similarity added in when clustering inside HLA-allele-positive subsets. For co-occurrence clustering, repertoires with fewer than 30,000 or more than 120,000 public chains were excluded, along with five repertoires with anomalous nucleotide sharing. Not all clones reach the TCRdb copy of this immuneACCESS table, which keeps in-frame sequences only. Checked studies attribute under half of the gap to unresolved V genes and leave the rest unexplained. The DNA gave D and trimming, while V, J and clone size come from that table. The sample contains about 100,000 clones, 75% of them found a single time. The top ten clones comprise about 4.4% of the sample.

Findings and caveats that apply to the study as a whole: According to the authors, the approach could potentially be generalized to other disease states and immunological phenotypes. A later analysis associated 16,951 TCR beta sequences with specific HLA alleles at a false discovery rate of 0.05. A total of fewer than 200 TCR beta chains were listed by the study as associated with cytomegalovirus. In a later analysis, the rate of TCR association differed among HLA loci, with DRB1 alleles having the most associated TCRs and HLA-C alleles having the fewest. An earlier analysis of some 560 of the donors showed that most TCR beta V segments appeared in productive rearrangements either about 87% or about 30% of the time, which broadly matched IMGT annotations. While some public TCRs were present in many individuals, most TCR sequences turned up only very rarely across donors. The classifier was reported to diagnose cytomegalovirus status with high specificity and sensitivity in both the original and validation cohorts. The sequencing pipeline was judged likely to have produced a cluster of highly shared sequence variants as a technical artifact. Correlated functional status among segregating V segments might be attributable to linkage disequilibrium, but an unknown experimental factor could not be ruled out. In a later analysis, several top co-occurrence clusters were reported to appear linked to parvovirus B19, influenza, CMV and Epstein-Barr virus. When HLA alleles, especially DR and DQ, strongly co-occurred, TCR associations were difficult to assign to individual alleles. Some IMGT-functional V segments, including TRBV6-2 and TRBV6-3, could not be distinguished by the 87-base-pair reads and were therefore excluded. In vitro tests confirmed that a few of the cytomegalovirus-associated TCR beta chains recognize cytomegalovirus antigens. The cohort was sequenced for TCR beta chains only, and without alpha or paired-chain data the features that could be detected were limited. Presence/absence analyses assumed roughly uniform sequencing depth across donors, an assumption that may not hold. In a later genetic analysis, a missense DCLRE1C variant was associated with V-gene and J-gene trimming of TCR beta chains, and the association was replicated in an independent cohort. In a later genetic analysis, fewer N-insertions in productive TCRs were reported among donors in an Asian-associated ancestry cluster than the roughly 700-donor mean. In a later analysis, HLA-associated TCR beta chains showed more clonal expansion and lower generation probabilities than non-associated chains that were equally common. Because HLA typing was missing for some donors at each locus, association tests included only the typed subset. Most CMV-associated TCR beta chains appeared to be HLA-restricted in a later analysis, and the HLA associations seemed to be driven largely by CMV exposure. A further reported finding was that TCR beta sequences accurately predicted the HLA-A and HLA-B alleles for most subjects in the first cohort. Because counts were too low, roughly 17 rarely observed V segments, including chromosome 9 orphons, were left out of the earlier analysis of some 640 of the donors. Immune exposure information for the cohort was limited to CMV serostatus.

In total, approximately 610 healthy bone marrow donors made up the cohort. All cohort members were sampled while nominally healthy, although unrecorded immune exposures were likely present. The donor tested CMV seropositive and was one of the 289 seropositive cohort members. A peripheral blood sample was collected from each donor, and TCR beta sequencing was performed on peripheral blood mononuclear cells. The Qiagen DNeasy Blood Extraction Kit was used to extract genomic DNA from the blood cell samples. The sequence came from a woman under 30 in good health and CMV-seropositive. Specimen: PBMCs. This chain is built from TRBV6-5 and TRBJ1-5, with 10 central nucleotides matching TRBD1. Here the CDR3 is given as CASSKLDRGQEPQHF. The DNA sequence is TGTGCCAGCAGTAAACTTGACAGGGGGCAGGAGCCCCAGCATTTT.